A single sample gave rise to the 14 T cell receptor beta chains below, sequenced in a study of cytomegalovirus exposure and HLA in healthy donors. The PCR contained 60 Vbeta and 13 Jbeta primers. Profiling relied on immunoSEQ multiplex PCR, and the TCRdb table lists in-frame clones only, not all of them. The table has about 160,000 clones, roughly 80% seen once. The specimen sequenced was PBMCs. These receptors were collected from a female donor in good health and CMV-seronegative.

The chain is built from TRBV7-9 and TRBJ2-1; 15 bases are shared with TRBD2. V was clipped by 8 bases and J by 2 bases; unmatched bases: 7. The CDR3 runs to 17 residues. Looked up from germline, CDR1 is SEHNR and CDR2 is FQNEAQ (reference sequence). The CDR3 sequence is CASFGLAGGPTYNEQFF. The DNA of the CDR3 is TGTGCCAGCTTCGGACTAGCGGGGGGGCCGACCTACAATGAGCAGTTCTTC.

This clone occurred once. CDR3: CASSLEPGYNEQFF. As DNA, the CDR3 is TGTGCCAGCAGCTTAGAGCCAGGATACAATGAGCAGTTCTTC. V usage is TRBV11-2 and J usage is TRBJ2-1; no definite D call. The ends were cut back, 0 bases at V and 4 bases at J, with 7 bases in the middle. Germline V CDR1 and CDR2: SGHAT, FQNNGV. The CDR3 is 14 amino acids.

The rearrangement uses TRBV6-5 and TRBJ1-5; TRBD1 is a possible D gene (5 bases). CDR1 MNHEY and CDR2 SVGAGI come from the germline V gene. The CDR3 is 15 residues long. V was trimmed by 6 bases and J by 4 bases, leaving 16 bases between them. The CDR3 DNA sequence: TGTGCCAGCAGCCCCTCAGGGCGGTTAAATCAGCCCCAGCATTTT. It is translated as CASSPSGRLNQPQHF.

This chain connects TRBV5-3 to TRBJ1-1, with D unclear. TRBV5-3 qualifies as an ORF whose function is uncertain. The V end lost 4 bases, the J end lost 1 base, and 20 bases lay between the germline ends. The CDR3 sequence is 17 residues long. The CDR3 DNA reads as TGTGCCAGAAGCCCCGCCTATAAAAGAGCGAAGAACACTGAAGCTTTCTTT. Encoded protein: CARSPAYKRAKNTEAFF.

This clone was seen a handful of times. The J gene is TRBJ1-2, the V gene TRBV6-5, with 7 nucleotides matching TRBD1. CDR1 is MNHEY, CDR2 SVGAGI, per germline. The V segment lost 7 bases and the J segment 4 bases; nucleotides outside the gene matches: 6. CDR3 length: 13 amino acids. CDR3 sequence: CASTPGQRYGYTF. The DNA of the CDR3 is TGTGCCAGCACCCCGGGACAGCGCTATGGCTACACCTTC.

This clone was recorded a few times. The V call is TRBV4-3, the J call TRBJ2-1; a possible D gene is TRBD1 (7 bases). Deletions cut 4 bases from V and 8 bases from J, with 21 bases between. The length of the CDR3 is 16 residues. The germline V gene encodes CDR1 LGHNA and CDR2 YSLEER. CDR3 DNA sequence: TGCGCCAGCAGCCCCAGACTGGAGGGGGCGGGCTATGAGCAGTTCTTC. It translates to CASSPRLEGAGYEQFF.

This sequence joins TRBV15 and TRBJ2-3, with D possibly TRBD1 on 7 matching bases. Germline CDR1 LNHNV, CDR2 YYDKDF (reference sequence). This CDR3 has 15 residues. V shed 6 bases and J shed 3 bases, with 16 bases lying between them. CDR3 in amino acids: CATSSGQGETDTQYF. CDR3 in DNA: TGTGCCACCAGTAGCGGCCAGGGGGAGACAGATACGCAGTATTTT. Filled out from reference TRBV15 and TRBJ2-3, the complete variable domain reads DAMVIQNPRYQVTQFGKPVTLSCSQTLNHNVMYWYQQKSSQAPKLLFHYYDKDFNNEADTPDNFQSRRPNTSFCFLDIRSPGLGDTAMYLCATSSGQGETDTQYFGPGTRLTVL.

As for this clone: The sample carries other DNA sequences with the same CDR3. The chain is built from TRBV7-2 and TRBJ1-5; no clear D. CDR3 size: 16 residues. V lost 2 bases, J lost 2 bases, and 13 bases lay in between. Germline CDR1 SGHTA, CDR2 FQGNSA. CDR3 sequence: CASSLTGSGGNQPQHF. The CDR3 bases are TGTGCCAGCAGCTTAACGGGGAGTGGTGGCAATCAGCCCCAGCATTTT.

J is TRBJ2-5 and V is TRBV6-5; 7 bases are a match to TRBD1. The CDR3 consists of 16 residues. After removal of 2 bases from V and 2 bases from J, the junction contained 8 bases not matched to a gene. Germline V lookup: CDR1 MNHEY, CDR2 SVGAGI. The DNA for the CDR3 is TGTGCCAGCAGTTACCTGGGTAGGGGGCCTCAAGAGACCCAGTACTTC. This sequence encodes CASSYLGRGPQETQYF.

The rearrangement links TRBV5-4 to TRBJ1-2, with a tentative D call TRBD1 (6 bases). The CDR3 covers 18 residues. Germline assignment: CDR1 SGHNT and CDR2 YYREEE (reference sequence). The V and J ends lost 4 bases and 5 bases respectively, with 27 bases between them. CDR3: CASSVTGRGGDGDYGYTF. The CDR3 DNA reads TGTGCCAGCAGCGTAACAGGGCGGGGGGGCGATGGGGATTATGGCTACACCTTC.

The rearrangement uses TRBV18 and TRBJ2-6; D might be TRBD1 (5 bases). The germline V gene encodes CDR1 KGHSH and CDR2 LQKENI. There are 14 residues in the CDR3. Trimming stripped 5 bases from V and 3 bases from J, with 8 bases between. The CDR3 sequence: CASSRGGGANVLTF. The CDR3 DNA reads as TGTGCCAGCTCAAGGGGCGGTGGGGCCAACGTCCTGACTTTC.

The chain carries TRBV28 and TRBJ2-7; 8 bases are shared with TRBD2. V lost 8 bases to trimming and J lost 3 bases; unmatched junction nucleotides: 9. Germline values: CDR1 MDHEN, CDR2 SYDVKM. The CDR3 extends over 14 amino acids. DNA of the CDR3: TGTGCCAGCGACGGGACTAGGGACCTCTACGAGCAGTACTTC. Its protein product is CASDGTRDLYEQYF.

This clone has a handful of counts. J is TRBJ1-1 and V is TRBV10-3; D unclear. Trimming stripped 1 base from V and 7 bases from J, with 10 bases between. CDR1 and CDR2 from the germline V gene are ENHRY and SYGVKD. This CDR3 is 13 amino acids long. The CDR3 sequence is CAISEFAENEAFF. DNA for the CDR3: TGTGCCATCAGTGAGTTCGCGGAAAATGAAGCTTTCTTT.

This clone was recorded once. The CDR3 region is CASSQVQGYEQFF. The CDR3 DNA reads TGTGCCAGCAGCCAAGTACAGGGGTATGAGCAGTTCTTC. The chain has TRBV4-2 and TRBJ2-1; the match to TRBD1 covers 7 bases. The V and J ends lost 1 base and 8 bases, in that order; junction bases with no gene match: 2. Germline values: CDR1 LGHNA, CDR2 YNFKEQ. The CDR3 covers 13 residues.